This passage covers 8 T cell receptor beta chains from one sample sequenced in a study of OX40 agonist ivuxolimab in advanced cancers. Generated by immunoSEQ multiplex PCR, the TCRdb table keeps only in-frame clones and is missing some. The sample has tens of thousands of clones, about 85% seen once; the top ten hold approximately 7.5%. The sample consisted of CD4+ or CD8+ T cells sorted from blood, taken in a trial of the OX40 agonist ivuxolimab. The receptors were gathered from an adult with an advanced solid tumor such as melanoma, head and neck, liver or kidney cancer.

The chain recombines TRBV2 with TRBJ2-3; D unclear. Trimming left V 7 bases short and J 1 base short, with 9 bases between. This CDR3 is built from 13 residues. Germline V gene lookup returns CDR1 SNHLY and CDR2 FYNNEI. As DNA, the CDR3 is TGTGCCAGCAAGAAGGACCGCACAGATACGCAGTATTTT. It specifies CASKKDRTDTQYF.

The rearrangement uses TRBV10-3 and TRBJ2-3; 12 bases fit TRBD2. Trimming cost V 2 bases and J 6 bases; bases outside gene matches: 6. Germline values: CDR1 ENHRY, CDR2 SYGVKD. CDR3 size: 16 residues. The CDR3 DNA reads as TGTGCCATCAGTGAGCCTAGCGGGAGGGCCGGTGATACGCAGTATTTT. This translates into CAISEPSGRAGDTQYF.

This clone appeared once. The chain has TRBV5-1 and TRBJ2-3, with 15 bases fitting TRBD2. In germline, CDR1 is SGHRS, CDR2 YFSETQ. The CDR3 loop spans 18 amino acids. V lost 0 bases, J lost 6 bases, and 8 bases stayed unmatched. CDR3 sequence: CASSLVGTSGRIGDTQYF. The CDR3 DNA is TGCGCCAGCAGCTTGGTGGGGACTAGCGGGAGGATTGGCGATACGCAGTATTTT.

The J gene is TRBJ2-1, the V gene TRBV14; TRBD2 agrees at 7 bases. CDR3 length: 17 residues. Looked up from germline, CDR1 is SGHDN and CDR2 is FVKESK. The V segment lost 0 bases and the J segment 3 bases; nucleotides outside the gene matches: 8. Here the CDR3 reads CASSQDGGLSVYNEQFF. Here the CDR3 DNA reads TGTGCCAGCAGCCAAGACGGGGGACTATCCGTCTACAATGAGCAGTTCTTC.

The rearrangement links TRBV9 to TRBJ1-2, with a possible D match to TRBD1 (5 bases). The V gene lost 0 bases and the J gene lost 2 bases, with 11 bases spanning the gap. Germline V gene lookup returns CDR1 SGDLS and CDR2 YYNGEE. CDR3 size: 15 residues. The chain's CDR3 is CASSVARDSNYGYTF. The CDR3 bases are TGTGCCAGCAGCGTAGCCAGGGATTCGAACTATGGCTACACCTTC.

The V gene is TRBV27, the J gene TRBJ2-7; D may be TRBD2 (6 bases). The CDR3 is 14 amino acids. Germline V gene lookup returns CDR1 MNHEY and CDR2 SMNVEV (reference sequence). Trimming cost V 1 base and J 3 bases, with 10 bases left between them. In nucleotides, the CDR3 is TGTGCCAGCAGTTTATGGGGACTGGACTACGAGCAGTACTTC. This gives the protein CASSLWGLDYEQYF.

The genes are TRBV11-3 and TRBJ1-3; maybe TRBD1 (5 bases). Trimming took off 8 bases at V and 4 bases at J, with 9 bases between the two ends. CDR3 length equals 12 residues. Germline CDR1 is SGHNT and CDR2 is YENEEA. The CDR3 DNA reads TGTGCCAGCCAGGGATCAGGAAACACCATATATTTT. Encoded protein: CASQGSGNTIYF.

The V call is TRBV6-4, the J call TRBJ1-2; D remains ambiguous. The CDR3 loop spans 14 amino acids. The germline CDR1 and CDR2 sequences are MRHNA and SNTAGT. V was clipped by 2 bases and J by 9 bases, with 16 bases between them. CDR3 nucleotide sequence: TGTGCCAGCAGTGACGCCCTGGGGAGAGGGAGCTACACCTTC. It yields the protein CASSDALGRGSYTF.